The sequence of this T cell receptor beta chain was determined in a study of OX40 agonist ivuxolimab in advanced cancers. About the study: Among those enrolled, mean age was 60 years (range 23 to 79) and approximately 83% were male.

Profiled with immunoSEQ multiplex PCR; TCRdb holds only in-frame clones, not every one. The repertoire holds 20,000 to 25,000 clones, with approximately 80% as singletons. The CDR3 consists of 16 residues. Germline CDR1 and CDR2: MGHRA and YSYEKL. The trim removed 0 bases at V and 4 bases at J, leaving 7 bases unmatched. This specimen consisted of CD4+ or CD8+ T cells sorted from blood, obtained in a trial of the OX40 agonist ivuxolimab. This chain uses TRBV4-1 with TRBJ1-1; 8 nucleotides agree with TRBD1. This sequence originates from an adult with an advanced solid tumor such as melanoma, head and neck, liver or kidney cancer. CDR3 sequence (DNA): TGCGCCAGCAGCCAAGAGACAGGGGTTCTGGGCACTGAAGCTTTCTTT. Protein: CASSQETGVLGTEAFF.